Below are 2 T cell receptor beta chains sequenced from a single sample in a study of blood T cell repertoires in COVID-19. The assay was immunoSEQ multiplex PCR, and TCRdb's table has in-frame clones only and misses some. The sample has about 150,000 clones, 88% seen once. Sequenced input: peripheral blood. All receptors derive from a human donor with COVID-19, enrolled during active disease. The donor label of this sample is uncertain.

CDR3 amino acids: CASSFREGRAEAFF. The CDR3 DNA reads TGTGCCAGCAGCTTTAGGGAGGGTAGGGCTGAAGCTTTCTTT. The chain couples TRBV11-3 to TRBJ1-1; no firm D call. The V gene lost 3 bases and the J gene lost 6 bases, with 14 bases spanning the gap. CDR3 length: 14 residues. CDR1 SGHNT and CDR2 YENEEA come from the germline V gene.

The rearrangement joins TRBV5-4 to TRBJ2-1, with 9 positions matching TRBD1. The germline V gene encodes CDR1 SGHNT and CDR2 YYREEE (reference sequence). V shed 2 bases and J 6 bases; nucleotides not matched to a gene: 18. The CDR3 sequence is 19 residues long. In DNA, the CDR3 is TGTGCCAGCAGCTTTGGAGGCAGGGTGAGGACAGGGGTAGGCAATGAGCAGTTCTTC. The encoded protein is CASSFGGRVRTGVGNEQFF.